This paragraph reports one T cell receptor beta chain. Its target is not known. The data are from a study of T-cell memory formation after mild COVID-19. TCRdb re-called the 5' RACE reads with MiXCR, one entry per CDR3 protein. The repertoire holds roughly 580,000 distinct CDR3 sequences, with roughly 18% as singletons. Overall study findings and caveats: Whereas later expanders leaned CD4+, clones contracting day 15 to 85 showed a balanced CD4/CD8 makeup. Pre-infection memory carried some responding clones, suggesting that cross-reactive memory joined.

J lost 3 bases, V lost 1 base, and 2 bases had no gene match. The CDR3 has 15 amino acids. Germline CDR1 is LGHNA and CDR2 is YSLEER. The rearrangement joins TRBV4-3 to TRBJ1-5; TRBD1 matches at 8 bases. The receptor was derived from an adult woman who had mild COVID-19 (a few samples of this study predate the infection). Cell type and time point are not known. The sequenced sample consisted of PBMCs or a T cell subset sorted from them (not recorded which). CDR3 amino acids: CASSQGTGYNQPQHF. The CDR3 DNA is TGCGCCAGCAGCCAAGGGACAGGGTACAATCAGCCCCAGCATTTT.